The 22 T cell receptor beta chains given below trace back to one sample, sequenced in a study of vaccination effects on CD4 cells after COVID-19. ViraFEST expansion of antigen-specific CD4+ T cells with viral peptide pools preceded sequencing. The culture ran for nine to eleven days, and then CD4+ T cells were isolated. Vaccine recipients had no previous SARS-CoV-2 infection; their nucleocapsid antibodies were negative. The antigens these receptors bind are not known. Data came from immunoSEQ multiplex PCR; TCRdb stores just in-frame clones and leaves some out. The data contain tens of thousands of clones, under 70% of them singletons. Material: CD4+ T cells from PBMCs cultured with SARS-CoV-2 spike peptides, obtained before COVID-19 vaccination. Every receptor here comes from a human donor who received a COVID-19 vaccine.

This clone was detected a few times. The rearrangement links TRBV4-2 to TRBJ1-1; D is ambiguous. The germline CDR1 and CDR2 sequences are LGHNA and YNFKEQ. The germline V and J ends were trimmed by 1 base and 8 bases, with 11 bases remaining between them. This CDR3 has 13 amino acids. CDR3: CASSQGSAGEAFF. The CDR3 nucleotides are TGTGCCAGCAGCCAAGGATCGGCAGGAGAAGCTTTCTTT.

The CDR3, as DNA: TGTGCCAGTAGAGCTACTCACAGGCTATGGAGTGAAAAACTGTTTTTT. Protein sequence: CASRATHRLWSEKLFF. The V call is TRBV19, the J call TRBJ1-4, with D perhaps TRBD1 (5 bases). The ends were cut back, 6 bases at V and 7 bases at J, with 21 bases in the middle. The CDR3 totals 16 residues. The germline CDR1 and CDR2 sequences are LNHDA and SQIVND (reference sequence).

V gene TRBV11-3 combines with J gene TRBJ2-3, with a weak D call TRBD1 (6 bases). The CDR3 contains 16 residues. The ends were cut back, 4 bases at V and 2 bases at J, with 16 bases in the middle. Germline loops: CDR1 SGHNT, CDR2 YENEEA. The CDR3 region has the DNA TGTGCCAGCAGCTACGCAGTAAACAGGGACACAGATACGCAGTATTTT. This codes for CASSYAVNRDTDTQYF.

The rearrangement joins TRBV7-2 to TRBJ2-5, with 7 bases lining up with TRBD1. CDR3 length: 14 amino acids. Germline CDR1 SGHTA, CDR2 FQGNSA. Trimming cost V 2 bases and J 1 base; bases outside gene matches: 1. CDR3 protein: CASSLNRGQETQYF. In nucleotides, the CDR3 is TGTGCCAGCAGCTTAAACAGGGGCCAAGAGACCCAGTACTTC.

This chain connects TRBV14 to TRBJ1-3; tentatively, D is TRBD1 (5 bases). Per germline, CDR1 SGHDN and CDR2 FVKESK. Trimming removed 4 bases from V and 1 base from J, with 14 bases in between. This CDR3 spans 16 amino acids. Written as DNA, the CDR3 is TGTGCCAGCAGCCCCCTTGGGCCAGGGTCTGGAAACACCATATATTTT. Its translation is CASSPLGPGSGNTIYF.

This clone has more than one count but fewer than ten. The chain uses TRBV10-3 and TRBJ1-5, with D perhaps TRBD1 (5 bases). The ends were cut back, 10 bases at V and 7 bases at J, with 17 bases in the middle. CDR1 ENHRY and CDR2 SYGVKD come from the germline V gene. The CDR3 runs 13 residues. CDR3 DNA: TGTGCCACCACAGACAGATTAGGCCAGCCCCAGCATTTT. It yields the protein CATTDRLGQPQHF.

V gene TRBV5-4 combines with J gene TRBJ1-2; TRBD1 matches at 7 bases. There are 16 residues in the CDR3. The V gene's germline CDR1 is SGHNT and CDR2 YYREEE (reference sequence). V gave up 0 bases and J gave up 5 bases; unmatched junction bases: 10. The CDR3 DNA reads as TGTGCCAGCAGCTTGGGATCCCCCAGGGGGGATTATGGCTACACCTTC. Encoded protein: CASSLGSPRGDYGYTF.

The chain uses TRBV19 and TRBJ2-5; 8 nucleotides agree with TRBD1. This CDR3 spans 13 amino acids. Germline assignment: CDR1 LNHDA and CDR2 SQIVND (reference sequence). The trim removed 4 bases at V and 8 bases at J, leaving 6 bases unmatched. CDR3 DNA: TGTGCCAGTAGTAAGGCCAGGGGGCTAACCCAGTACTTC. Translating gives CASSKARGLTQYF.

The chain carries TRBV3-1 (or the pseudogene TRBV3-2) and TRBJ2-1, with a tentative D call TRBD2 (6 bases). The CDR3 contains 18 residues. Germline V gene data show CDR1 as LGHDT and CDR2 as YNNKEL (reference sequence). The V end was cut by 0 bases, the J end by 0 bases, with 15 bases between. The CDR3 DNA sequence: TGTGCCAGCAGCCAAGATTGGGGTAGCGGCGCCTCCTACAATGAGCAGTTCTTC. It translates to CASSQDWGSGASYNEQFF.

The chain has TRBV6-5 and TRBJ1-1; no reliable D call. The CDR3 contains 11 residues. The germline V and J ends were trimmed by 7 bases and 6 bases, with 9 bases remaining between them. Germline-derived CDR1 and CDR2 are MNHEY and SVGAGI. CDR3 sequence: CASTNGAEAFF. The CDR3, as DNA: TGTGCCAGCACCAATGGGGCTGAAGCTTTCTTT.

The CDR3 DNA sequence: TGTGCCAGCAGCTTGTACACCAGTAGTATAGCGAACACCGGGGAGCTGTTTTTT. Amino acid sequence: CASSLYTSSIANTGELFF. V usage is TRBV5-8 and J usage is TRBJ2-2; D is undetermined. Trimming took 1 base from V and 0 from J, leaving 16 bases between them. Germline values: CDR1 SGHTS, CDR2 YDEGEE. CDR3 size: 18 residues.

This clone showed up just once. The rearrangement joins TRBV6-5 to TRBJ2-7; D perhaps matches TRBD1 (5 bases). V lost 5 bases and J 3 bases, leaving 11 bases between the germline ends. The germline V gene has CDR1 MNHEY and CDR2 SVGAGI. This CDR3 has 13 amino acids. In DNA form, the CDR3 reads TGTGCCAGCAGTCGGGCAGGGCGCTACGAGCAGTACTTC. It codes for CASSRAGRYEQYF.

The rearrangement uses TRBV28 and TRBJ1-5; 11 nucleotides match TRBD1. In germline, CDR1 is MDHEN, CDR2 SYDVKM. The J segment lost 7 bases and the V segment lost 2 bases, leaving 7 bases of the junction unmatched. The CDR3 has 16 amino acids. This chain's CDR3 is CASSLTGTGGRQPQHF. The CDR3, as DNA: TGTGCCAGCAGTTTAACCGGGACAGGGGGGCGGCAGCCCCAGCATTTT.

This clone was counted only a few times. Germline and junction disagree at one end, which may indicate a read error. J is TRBJ2-1 and V is TRBV7-7; no reliable D call. This CDR3 contains 16 residues. CDR1 is SSHAT and CDR2 is FNYEAQ in the germline V gene (reference sequence). Here the CDR3 DNA reads TGTGCTAGCAGCCCTTTAGCCTCCAGCTCCTACAATGAGCAGTTCTTC. Its translation is CASSPLASSSYNEQFF.

J is TRBJ1-4 and V is TRBV19; D remains ambiguous. Germline assignment: CDR1 LNHDA and CDR2 SQIVND (reference sequence). With 3 bases removed from V and 5 bases from J, the gap between germline ends came to 7 bases. The CDR3 sequence is 13 residues long. The CDR3 protein is CASSIGRNEKLFF. CDR3 sequence (DNA): TGTGCCAGTAGTATTGGGAGGAATGAAAAACTGTTTTTT.

This chain joins TRBV25-1 and TRBJ1-4, with a weak D call TRBD1 (5 bases). Germline values: CDR1 MGHDK, CDR2 SYGVNS. This CDR3 has 15 residues. Trimming pared 5 bases from V and 8 bases from J, leaving 18 bases between. The CDR3 sequence is CASSIGGVKSEKLFF. As DNA, the CDR3 is TGTGCCAGCAGTATAGGAGGGGTAAAAAGCGAAAAACTGTTTTTT.

The V call is TRBV5-1, the J call TRBJ2-2; possible D gene TRBD1, 6 bases. Trimming removed 1 base from V and 0 bases from J, with 10 bases in between. This CDR3 is 16 amino acids long. Germline V gives CDR1 SGHRS, CDR2 YFSETQ. CDR3 region: CASSLWGRANTGELFF. The CDR3 nucleotides read TGCGCCAGCAGCTTGTGGGGGCGCGCGAACACCGGGGAGCTGTTTTTT.

J is TRBJ1-5 and V is TRBV19, with 8 bases fitting TRBD1. Germline V lookup: CDR1 LNHDA, CDR2 SQIVND (reference sequence). V gave up 0 bases and J gave up 7 bases; unmatched junction bases: 11. This CDR3 region has 17 residues. Here the CDR3 reads CASSIDRGTGGKQPQHF. CDR3 nucleotides: TGTGCCAGTAGTATAGATCGGGGGACAGGCGGGAAACAGCCCCAGCATTTT.

This chain joins TRBV3-1 (or the pseudogene TRBV3-2) and TRBJ2-1; D is unclear. This CDR3 has 15 amino acids. The V end was cut by 4 bases, the J end by 5 bases, with 15 bases between. Per the germline V gene, CDR1 is LGHDT and CDR2 is YNNKEL (reference sequence). The CDR3 reads CASSLRAVGDNEQFF. The CDR3 DNA reads as TGTGCCAGCAGCCTTAGGGCGGTCGGCGACAATGAGCAGTTCTTC.

CDR3 nucleotides: TGTGCCAGCAAGGCCGGGACCTCCTACAATGAGCAGTTCTTC. The encoded protein is CASKAGTSYNEQFF. The rearrangement links TRBV28 to TRBJ2-1, with D perhaps TRBD1 or TRBD2 (5 bases each). Germline CDR1 is MDHEN and CDR2 is SYDVKM. This CDR3 region has 14 residues. The V gene lost 7 bases and the J gene lost 0 bases, with 10 bases spanning the gap.

The table lists this clone with a count of one. The V call is TRBV3-1 (or the pseudogene TRBV3-2), the J call TRBJ2-5, with D unclear. Germline values: CDR1 LGHDT, CDR2 YNNKEL (reference sequence). The CDR3 length is 11 residues. Trimming left V 1 base short and J 10 bases short, with 7 bases between. CDR3 region: CASSQVGDQYF. The DNA for the CDR3 is TGTGCCAGCAGCCAAGTTGGTGACCAGTACTTC.

This chain links TRBV18 with TRBJ2-5; D remains unclear. Per germline, CDR1 KGHSH and CDR2 LQKENI. The CDR3 covers 17 residues. V dropped 3 bases and J dropped 4 bases, with 21 bases sitting between them. The CDR3 region is CASSPPRTRGDPETQYF. CDR3 sequence (DNA): TGTGCCAGCTCACCCCCTCGGACGCGAGGAGATCCAGAGACCCAGTACTTC. Combining the CDR3 with reference TRBV18 and TRBJ2-5 gives the whole variable domain NAGVMQNPRHLVRRRGQEARLRCSPMKGHSHVYWYRQLPEEGLKFMVYLQKENIIDESGMPKERFSAEFPKEGPSILRIQQVVRGDSAAYFCASSPPRTRGDPETQYFGPGTRLLVL.